The 15 T cell receptor beta chains in this list originate from one sample, sequenced in a study of T cell responses to AZD1222 COVID-19 vaccine. Sequencing was performed with immunoSEQ multiplex PCR; in TCRdb, only in-frame clones are kept and a portion is missing. The sample lists roughly 100,000 clones, 89% occurring once. Here the sequenced sample was peripheral blood, taken on day 0 of AZD1222 vaccination. The source of these receptors is an adult in good health.

The genes are TRBV18 and TRBJ1-3, with D possibly TRBD1 on 5 matching bases. Germline CDR1 reads KGHSH; CDR2 reads LQKENI. The CDR3 loop spans 15 amino acids. V lost 2 bases to trimming and J lost 1 base, with 9 bases between them. The CDR3 DNA sequence: TGTGCCAGCTCACCAGGGACTGGTTCTGGAAACACCATATATTTT. Protein sequence: CASSPGTGSGNTIYF.

The J gene is TRBJ2-2, the V gene TRBV27, with 10 bases that match TRBD1. This CDR3 comprises 19 residues. Trimming removed 5 bases from V and 5 bases from J; junction bases left unmatched: 17. Germline assignment: CDR1 MNHEY and CDR2 SMNVEV (reference sequence). CDR3 bases: TGTGCCAGCAGTCTAATATCCCGGTATGGGACAGGGGAGACCGGGGAGCTGTTTTTT. Translating it yields CASSLISRYGTGETGELFF.

The rearrangement links TRBV5-1 to TRBJ1-5, with a possible D match to TRBD1 (5 bases). The germline gives CDR1 SGHRS, CDR2 YFSETQ. The V end lost 0 bases, the J end lost 2 bases, and 9 bases lay between the germline ends. The CDR3 is 15 residues long. The CDR3 spells CASSLGGTRNQPQHF. CDR3 bases: TGCGCCAGCAGCTTGGGTGGGACCCGCAATCAGCCCCAGCATTTT.

The CDR3 loop is CASSFLVGGTQYF. The CDR3 DNA follows: TGTGCCAGCAGTTTTCTCGTTGGAGGGACCCAGTACTTC. This chain connects TRBV27 to TRBJ2-5, with D perhaps TRBD2 (5 bases). This CDR3 is 13 amino acids long. Germline values: CDR1 MNHEY, CDR2 SMNVEV (reference sequence). The V end lost 3 bases, the J end lost 7 bases, and 12 bases lay between the germline ends.

A few counts support this clone. The chain links TRBV9 to TRBJ2-3, with a tentative D call TRBD2 (5 bases). Trimming shortened V by 0 bases and J by 4 bases, and 15 bases separated the two germline ends. The CDR3 spans 16 residues. Germline-derived CDR1 and CDR2 are SGDLS and YYNGEE. The chain's CDR3 is CASSVGYRGRSDTQYF. The CDR3 DNA is TGTGCCAGCAGCGTAGGGTATCGGGGTAGGTCAGATACGCAGTATTTT.

This clone has only a few counts. The V and J genes are TRBV7-6 and TRBJ1-1, with D perhaps matching TRBD1 (5 bases). CDR1 is SGHVS and CDR2 is FNYEAQ in the germline V gene. The CDR3 contains 16 residues. V dropped 6 bases and J dropped 1 base, with 18 bases sitting between them. The CDR3 DNA is TGTGCCAGCAGATCCGGCCCCGGGACGGAGAACACTGAAGCTTTCTTT. Translated: CASRSGPGTENTEAFF.

The rearrangement uses TRBV11-2 and TRBJ1-2, with D tentatively TRBD1 (5 bases). The CDR3 sequence is 17 residues long. Germline V gene lookup returns CDR1 SGHAT and CDR2 FQNNGV. Trimming removed 3 bases at V and 0 bases at J, with 17 bases between. This CDR3 reads CASSLTASITSNYGYTF. Here the CDR3 DNA reads TGTGCCAGCAGCTTGACAGCGTCCATAACCTCTAACTATGGCTACACCTTC.

The chain has TRBV6-2 or TRBV6-3 and TRBJ1-4; 8 bases agree with TRBD1. Per the germline V gene, CDR1 is MNHEY and CDR2 is SVGEGT. V shed 3 bases and J 11 bases; nucleotides not matched to a gene: 17. CDR3 length: 17 amino acids. This CDR3 reads CASSYSGQASIRGKLFF. In nucleotides, the CDR3 is TGTGCCAGCAGTTATTCGGGACAGGCCTCAATACGTGGGAAACTGTTTTTT.

V gene TRBV10-3 combines with J gene TRBJ2-7, with 11 bases aligning to TRBD1. This CDR3 region has 14 residues. The V gene end was trimmed by 5 bases and the J gene end by 6 bases; junction bases not matched to a gene: 6. Germline-derived CDR1 and CDR2 are ENHRY and SYGVKD. Here the CDR3 reads CAISLPGQGGEQYF. In nucleotides, the CDR3 is TGTGCCATCAGTTTACCGGGACAGGGGGGCGAGCAGTACTTC.

This clone was seen at least ten times. The chain is built from TRBV5-4 and TRBJ2-3; a possible D gene is TRBD1 (6 bases). Per the germline V gene, CDR1 is SGHNT and CDR2 is YYREEE (reference sequence). Trimming took off 5 bases at V and 6 bases at J, with 13 bases between the two ends. There are 13 residues in the CDR3. In DNA form, the CDR3 reads TGTGCCAGCAGGCGAGGGGGTATGGATACGCAGTATTTT. This codes for CASRRGGMDTQYF.

V and J are TRBV2 and TRBJ1-2; possibly TRBD1 for D (6 bases). CDR1 is SNHLY and CDR2 is FYNNEI in the germline V gene. The CDR3 length is 15 residues. V lost 3 bases to trimming and J lost 7 bases, with 18 bases between them. CDR3 DNA sequence: TGTGCCAGCAGTGAGAGGAGACAGGTGGGGGGTGGCTACACCTTC. Translated, it gives CASSERRQVGGGYTF.

The rearrangement joins TRBV18 to TRBJ2-1; 8 nucleotides align to TRBD2. Germline trimming cut 5 bases from V and 4 bases from J; bases unmatched to any gene: 10. Germline loops: CDR1 KGHSH, CDR2 LQKENI. This CDR3 comprises 16 residues. In DNA form, the CDR3 reads TGTGCCAGCTCATCATGGAGTAGCGGGACGTACAATGAGCAGTTCTTC. It encodes CASSSWSSGTYNEQFF.

The chain has TRBV20-1 and TRBJ2-7; D is uncertain. Germline loops: CDR1 DFQATT, CDR2 SNEGSKA (reference sequence). CDR3 length: 12 residues. Trimming took 3 bases from V and 5 from J, leaving 11 bases between them. CDR3: CSASLATHEQYF. The CDR3 DNA sequence: TGCAGTGCTAGTTTGGCCACTCACGAGCAGTACTTC.

The chain couples TRBV3-1 (or the pseudogene TRBV3-2) to TRBJ1-2, with TRBD1 matching 9 bases. The V gene's germline CDR1 is LGHDT and CDR2 YNNKEL (reference sequence). The CDR3 covers 14 residues. V lost 2 bases, J lost 4 bases, and 2 bases stayed unmatched. The CDR3 is CASSQLDRGYGYTF. For the CDR3, the DNA is TGTGCCAGCAGCCAATTGGACAGGGGCTATGGCTACACCTTC.

The chain employs TRBV6-5 and TRBJ1-5; 7 bases match TRBD1. J was trimmed by 3 bases and V by 6 bases; bases with no gene match: 8. This CDR3 has 15 amino acids. Germline V gives CDR1 MNHEY, CDR2 SVGAGI. The CDR3 nucleotides are TGTGCCAGCAGGCTAGGACAGGTTAACAATCAGCCCCAGCATTTT. Translating it yields CASRLGQVNNQPQHF.